This T cell receptor beta chain was identified in a study of cytomegalovirus exposure and HLA in healthy donors. Study background: In an early release, HLA-typed donors contributed roughly 85 million unique TCR sequences. Study-level findings and limits: Accurate prediction of HLA-A and HLA-B alleles (for most subjects) was reportedly achieved from TCR beta sequences.

Comment on this clone: The antigen is unknown.

The donors were healthy bone marrow donors. V dropped 2 bases and J dropped 3; count of bases not matched to a gene: 6. The CDR3 covers 16 residues. Germline lookup yields CDR1 MNHEY and CDR2 SVGAGI. 60 Vbeta and 13 Jbeta primers were used in PCR. Produced via immunoSEQ multiplex PCR; TCRdb's table is partial and in-frame only. Of around 140,000 clones listed, 61% are singletons. The sequence derives from a male donor in good health and CMV-seronegative. Specimen: PBMCs. This chain links TRBV6-5 with TRBJ2-3, with 9 bases matching TRBD1. The CDR3 is CASSYDRGGRTDTQYF. DNA of the CDR3: TGTGCCAGCAGTTACGACAGGGGGGGTAGGACAGATACGCAGTATTTT.